The 4 T cell receptor beta chains given below trace back to one sample, sequenced in a study of blood T cells in healthy people across ages. The second PCR ran roughly 7 to 11 cycles with a sample-barcoded 5' primer and J-beta primers. TCRdb analysed the 5' RACE reads with MiXCR anew, one entry per CDR3 protein. The sample carries about 900,000 distinct CDR3 sequences, approximately 59% recorded once. Sample: blood. The origin of the receptors is a man aged 25 to 40 in good health.

The rearrangement links TRBV20-1 to TRBJ2-1, with 7 nucleotides matching TRBD1. The DNA end is more similar to TRBJ2-7, so the J call may be wrong. Per the germline V gene, CDR1 is DFQATT and CDR2 is SNEGSKA (reference sequence). The CDR3 is 12 amino acids. The CDR3 sequence is CRAGTAYNEQYF. The CDR3 nucleotides read TGCAGGGCAGGGACAGCCTACAATGAGCAGTACTTC.

This clonotype was counted only a few times. The J gene is TRBJ2-7, the V gene TRBV5-1; possibly TRBD1 or TRBD2 for D (5 bases each). The V gene's germline CDR1 is SGHRS and CDR2 YFSETQ. The CDR3 runs to 13 residues. The V end lost 0 bases, the J end lost 6 bases, and 10 bases lay between the germline ends. This chain's CDR3 is CASSLVTGTEQYF. The CDR3 DNA is TGCGCCAGCAGCTTGGTGACGGGGACCGAGCAGTACTTC.

The V call is TRBV20-1, the J call TRBJ2-7; 7 bases are shared with TRBD1. Judging by the DNA end, TRBJ2-5 fits better; the J call may be wrong. Per germline, CDR1 DFQATT and CDR2 SNEGSKA (reference sequence). The CDR3 totals 13 residues. The CDR3 reads CSADRDREETQYF. The CDR3 DNA follows: TGCAGTGCTGACCGGGACAGAGAAGAGACCCAGTACTTC.

This chain uses TRBV2 with TRBJ2-5; D tentatively fits TRBD1 or TRBD2 (5 bases each). CDR3 length: 15 residues. The V gene's germline CDR1 is SNHLY and CDR2 FYNNEI. The V end was cut by 3 bases, the J end by 0 bases, with 11 bases between. DNA for the CDR3: TGTGCCAGCAGTGAGTGGGGGTACGACCAAGAGACCCAGTACTTC. It codes for CASSEWGYDQETQYF.